The entry that follows covers one TCR beta chain sequence. Its antigen is currently unknown. TCRdb analysed the 5' RACE reads with MiXCR anew, one entry per CDR3 protein. The sample lists about 210,000 distinct CDR3 sequences, around 26% occurring once. The data originate from a study of T-cell memory formation after mild COVID-19. Findings and limits, study-wide: The finding that pre-infection memory included some responding clones suggested that cross-reactive memory joined.

CDR1 is SGHTA and CDR2 is FQGTGA in the germline V gene. Trimming cost V 5 bases and J 8 bases, with 18 bases left between them. CDR3 length: 14 amino acids. The TCR originated in an adult woman who had mild COVID-19 (a few samples of this study predate the infection). Cell type and time point are not known. Sequenced sample: PBMCs or a T cell subset sorted from them (not recorded which). This chain uses TRBV7-3 with TRBJ1-1; D possibly corresponds to TRBD1 (5 bases). Here the CDR3 DNA reads TGTGCCAGCAGCCCGGGACGTGGAAAAACAGAAGCTTTCTTT. Translation: CASSPGRGKTEAFF.